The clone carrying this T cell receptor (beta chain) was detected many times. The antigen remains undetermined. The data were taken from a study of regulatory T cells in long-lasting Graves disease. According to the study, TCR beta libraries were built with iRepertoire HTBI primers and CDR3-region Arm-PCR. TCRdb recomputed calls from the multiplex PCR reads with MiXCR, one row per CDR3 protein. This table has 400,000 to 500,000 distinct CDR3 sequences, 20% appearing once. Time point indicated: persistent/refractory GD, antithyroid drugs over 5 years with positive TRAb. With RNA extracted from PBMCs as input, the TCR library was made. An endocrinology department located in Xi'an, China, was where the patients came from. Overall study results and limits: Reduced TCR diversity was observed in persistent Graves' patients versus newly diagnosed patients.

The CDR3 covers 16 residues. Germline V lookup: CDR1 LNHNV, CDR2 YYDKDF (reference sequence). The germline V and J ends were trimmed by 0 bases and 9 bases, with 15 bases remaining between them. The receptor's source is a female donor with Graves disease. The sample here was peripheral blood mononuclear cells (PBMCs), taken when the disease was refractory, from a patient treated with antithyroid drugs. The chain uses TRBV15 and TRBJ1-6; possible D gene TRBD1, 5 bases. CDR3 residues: CATSRDLQGSGSPLHF. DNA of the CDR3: TGTGCCACCAGCAGAGATCTCCAGGGTAGCGGTTCACCCCTCCACTTT.